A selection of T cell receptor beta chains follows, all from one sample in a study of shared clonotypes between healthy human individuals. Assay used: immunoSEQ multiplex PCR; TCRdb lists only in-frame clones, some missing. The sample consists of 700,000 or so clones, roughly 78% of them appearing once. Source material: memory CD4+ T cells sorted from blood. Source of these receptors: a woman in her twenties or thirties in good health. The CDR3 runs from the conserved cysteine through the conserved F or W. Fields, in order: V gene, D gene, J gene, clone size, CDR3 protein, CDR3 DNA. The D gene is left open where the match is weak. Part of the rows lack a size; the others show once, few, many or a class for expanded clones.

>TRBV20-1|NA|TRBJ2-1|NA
CSVPDYNEQFF
TGCAGTGTACCAGATTACAATGAGCAGTTCTTC
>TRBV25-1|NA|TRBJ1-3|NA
CASSGKNRIINTIYF
TGTGCCAGCAGTGGAAAAAACAGGATCATAAACACCATATATTTT
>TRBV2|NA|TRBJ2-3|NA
CASSVNEADTQYF
TGTGCCAGCAGTGTGAACGAGGCAGATACGCAGTATTTT
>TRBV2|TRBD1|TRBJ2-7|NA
CASTGQGFYEQYF
TGTGCCAGCACGGGACAGGGGTTCTACGAGCAGTACTTC
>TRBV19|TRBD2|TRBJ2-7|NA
CASSMSGGDYEQYF
TGTGCCAGTAGTATGTCCGGGGGGGACTACGAGCAGTACTTC
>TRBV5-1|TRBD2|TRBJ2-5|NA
CASNLAVGEETQYF
TGCGCCAGCAACCTAGCGGTGGGGGAAGAGACCCAGTACTTC
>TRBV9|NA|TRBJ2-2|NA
CASSVVAEGGLTGELFF
TGTGCCAGCAGCGTAGTAGCGGAGGGCGGATTAACCGGGGAGCTGTTTTTT
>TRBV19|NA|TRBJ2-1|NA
CASSPHSDEQFF
TGTGCCAGTAGCCCTCACAGCGATGAGCAGTTCTTC
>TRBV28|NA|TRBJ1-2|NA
CASSPRRDIPDSFYGYTF
TGTGCCAGCAGTCCTCGCCGGGACATTCCCGATTCCTTCTATGGCTACACCTTC
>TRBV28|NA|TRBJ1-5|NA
CASSLQVNQPQHF
TGTGCCAGCAGTTTGCAGGTAAATCAGCCCCAGCATTTT
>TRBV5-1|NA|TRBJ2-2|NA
CASSHTRAGGELFF
TGCGCCAGCAGCCATACGAGGGCTGGCGGGGAGCTGTTTTTT
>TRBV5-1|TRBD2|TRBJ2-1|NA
CASRLAGGGSYNEQFF
TGCGCCAGCAGACTAGCGGGAGGGGGTTCCTACAATGAGCAGTTCTTC
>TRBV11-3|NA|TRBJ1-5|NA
CASSSGQNSNQPQHF
TGTGCCAGCAGCTCTGGACAGAATAGCAATCAGCCCCAGCATTTT
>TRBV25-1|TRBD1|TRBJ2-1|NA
CASMSGGQVSYNEQFF
TGTGCCAGCATGTCCGGGGGACAGGTCTCCTACAATGAGCAGTTCTTC
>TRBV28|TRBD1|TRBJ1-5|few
CASSLGQFNQPQHF
TGTGCCAGCAGTTTGGGACAGTTCAATCAGCCCCAGCATTTT
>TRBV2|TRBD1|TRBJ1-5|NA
CASTGTDSNQPQHF
TGTGCCAGTACCGGGACAGATAGCAATCAGCCCCAGCATTTT
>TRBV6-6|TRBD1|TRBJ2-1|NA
CASSYSTGSSYNEQFF
TGTGCCAGCAGTTACTCGACAGGGAGCTCCTACAATGAGCAGTTCTTC
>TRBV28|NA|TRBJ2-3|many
CASSLDLVGRAGTDTQYF
TGTGCCAGCAGTTTGGATCTGGTGGGCAGGGCTGGAACAGATACGCAGTATTTT
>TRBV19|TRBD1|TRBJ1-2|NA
CASAVGQGGYGYTF
TGTGCCAGCGCAGTGGGACAGGGTGGCTATGGCTACACCTTC
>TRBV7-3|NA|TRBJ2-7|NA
CASSLMGPREQYF
TGTGCCAGCAGCTTAATGGGGCCGCGGGAGCAGTACTTC
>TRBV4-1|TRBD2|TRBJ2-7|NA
CASSQEELAGLYSYEQYF
TGCGCCAGCAGCCAAGAGGAGCTAGCGGGTCTCTACTCCTACGAGCAGTACTTC
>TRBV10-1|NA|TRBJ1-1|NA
CASSPGLNTEAFF
TGCGCCAGCAGTCCGGGACTGAACACTGAAGCTTTCTTT
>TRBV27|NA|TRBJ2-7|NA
CASSVSHGGPGDEQYF
TGTGCCAGCAGTGTAAGCCACGGAGGGCCGGGTGACGAGCAGTACTTC
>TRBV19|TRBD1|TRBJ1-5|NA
CASSLTGGHQPQHF
TGTGCCAGTAGTTTAACAGGGGGCCATCAGCCCCAGCATTTT
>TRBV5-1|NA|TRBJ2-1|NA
CASSPELRIEQFF
TGCGCCAGCAGCCCGGAACTTAGAATTGAGCAGTTCTTC
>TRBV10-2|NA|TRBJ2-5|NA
CAGGEQGPTVGTQYF
TGCGCCGGGGGAGAACAGGGTCCGACAGTTGGGACCCAGTACTTC
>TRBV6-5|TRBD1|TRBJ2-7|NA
CASRKPTGVGEQYF
TGTGCCAGCAGAAAACCAACAGGGGTTGGCGAGCAGTACTTC
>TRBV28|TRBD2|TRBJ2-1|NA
CASSLGFSGREGDEQFF
TGTGCCAGCAGTTTGGGTTTCAGCGGGAGAGAAGGGGATGAGCAGTTCTTC
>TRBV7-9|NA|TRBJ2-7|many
CASTNPGGYEQYF
TGTGCCAGCACCAATCCTGGGGGGTACGAGCAGTACTTC
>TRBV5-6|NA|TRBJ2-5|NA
CASSFSGWGKQETQYF
TGTGCCAGCAGCTTCAGTGGCTGGGGAAAGCAAGAGACCCAGTACTTC
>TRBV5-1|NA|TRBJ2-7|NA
CASSPDGSLAYEQYF
TGCGCCAGCAGCCCGGACGGCAGTCTGGCCTACGAGCAGTACTTC
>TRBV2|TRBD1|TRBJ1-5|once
CASGGQGYSNQPQHF
TGTGCCAGCGGGGGACAGGGTTATAGCAATCAGCCCCAGCATTTT
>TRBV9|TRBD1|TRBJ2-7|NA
CASSGGQGTAEQYF
TGTGCCAGCAGCGGCGGACAGGGGACGGCCGAGCAGTACTTC
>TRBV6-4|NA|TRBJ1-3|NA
CASSPTSSGNTIYF
TGTGCCAGCAGCCCGACTAGCTCTGGAAACACCATATATTTT
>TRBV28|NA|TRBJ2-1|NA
CASSFHRRFNEQFF
TGTGCCAGCAGTTTTCATCGACGGTTCAATGAGCAGTTCTTC
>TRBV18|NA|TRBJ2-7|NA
CASSPPTKAYEQYF
TGTGCCAGCTCACCACCGACTAAAGCCTACGAGCAGTACTTC
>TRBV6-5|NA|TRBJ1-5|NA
CASRTGNNQPQHF
TGTGCCAGCAGAACAGGGAACAATCAGCCCCAGCATTTT
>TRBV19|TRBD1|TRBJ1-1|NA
CASSRTGANTEAFF
TGTGCCAGTAGCCGGACAGGGGCCAACACTGAAGCTTTCTTT
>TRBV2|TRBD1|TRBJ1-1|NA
CASMGDRGPGEAFF
TGTGCCAGCATGGGGGACAGGGGGCCCGGTGAAGCTTTCTTT
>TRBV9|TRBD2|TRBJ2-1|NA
CASSGGLAINEQFF
TGTGCCAGCAGCGGAGGACTAGCCATCAATGAGCAGTTCTTC
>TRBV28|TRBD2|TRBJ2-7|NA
CASSSGLAPSSYEQYF
TGTGCCAGCAGTTCCGGACTAGCGCCGAGCTCCTACGAGCAGTACTTC
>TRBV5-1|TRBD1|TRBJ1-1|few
CASSLRTGSDTEAFF
TGCGCCAGCTCTCTTCGGACAGGGAGTGACACTGAAGCTTTCTTT
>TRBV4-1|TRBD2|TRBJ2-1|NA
CASSLTWTSGTFGEQFF
TGCGCCAGCAGCCTAACATGGACTAGCGGGACCTTCGGGGAGCAGTTCTTC
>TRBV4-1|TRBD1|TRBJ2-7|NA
CASSQDLIVGTGGSHEQYF
TGCGCCAGCAGCCAAGATCTAATTGTTGGGACAGGGGGCTCGCACGAGCAGTACTTC
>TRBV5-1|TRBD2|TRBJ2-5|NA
CASTSGSGGETQYF
TGCGCCAGCACTAGCGGGAGTGGTGGAGAGACCCAGTACTTC
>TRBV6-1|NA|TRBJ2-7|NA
CASRDDPSYEQYF
TGTGCCAGCAGAGATGACCCCTCCTACGAGCAGTACTTC
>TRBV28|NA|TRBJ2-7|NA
CASTSRSYEQYF
TGTGCCAGCACCTCCCGCTCCTACGAGCAGTACTTC
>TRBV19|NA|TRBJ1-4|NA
CASGRGRYEKLFF
TGTGCCAGTGGCCGGGGCCGATACGAAAAACTGTTTTTT
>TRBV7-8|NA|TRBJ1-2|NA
CASSPNSAVGYTF
TGTGCCAGCAGCCCTAACAGCGCGGTGGGCTACACCTTC
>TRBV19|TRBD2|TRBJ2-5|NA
CASRDLAGAQYF
TGTGCCAGTAGAGATCTTGCGGGGGCCCAGTACTTC
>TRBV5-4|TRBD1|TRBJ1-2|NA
CASSEGTGGRNYGYTF
TGTGCCAGCAGCGAAGGGACAGGGGGAAGGAACTATGGCTACACCTTC
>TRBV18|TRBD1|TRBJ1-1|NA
CASSTGQGARFTEAFF
TGTGCCAGCTCGACGGGACAGGGGGCACGGTTTACTGAAGCTTTCTTT
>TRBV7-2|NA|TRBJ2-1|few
CASTRTAVGYNEQFF
TGTGCCAGCACCAGGACAGCTGTAGGGTACAATGAGCAGTTCTTC
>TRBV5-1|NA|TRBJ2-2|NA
CASILGANTGELFF
TGCGCCAGCATCCTAGGGGCGAACACCGGGGAGCTGTTTTTT
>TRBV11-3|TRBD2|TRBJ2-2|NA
CASSFHWREGRTGELFF
TGTGCCAGCAGCTTTCACTGGCGGGAGGGCCGTACCGGGGAGCTGTTTTTT
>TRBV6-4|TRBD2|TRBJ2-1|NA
CASSDEAGGPSNEQFF
TGTGCCAGCAGTGACGAGGCGGGAGGGCCGTCCAATGAGCAGTTCTTC
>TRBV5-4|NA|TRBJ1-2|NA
CASTSPGAPGGYTF
TGTGCCAGCACCTCCCCGGGAGCCCCTGGGGGCTACACCTTC
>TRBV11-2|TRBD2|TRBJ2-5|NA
CASSLRREGRETQYF
TGTGCCAGCAGCTTAAGGCGGGAGGGAAGGGAGACCCAGTACTTC
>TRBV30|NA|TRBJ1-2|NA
CAWSVLTNYGYTF
TGTGCCTGGAGTGTACTTACTAACTATGGCTACACCTTC
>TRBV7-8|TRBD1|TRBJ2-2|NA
CASSGRDRGTGELFF
TGTGCCAGCAGCGGCCGGGACAGGGGCACCGGGGAGCTGTTTTTT